Described below is a single TCR beta chain sequence and its context. Its target is unknown. The study ran its PCR with 60 Vbeta and 13 Jbeta primers. Some clones are missing from TCRdb's copy, which holds only in-frame ones; the method was immunoSEQ multiplex PCR. The sample has 150,000 to 200,000 clones, 80% to 85% seen once. The sample belongs to a study of cytomegalovirus exposure and HLA in healthy donors. Findings and limits, study-wide: It was 160 or so TCR beta chains that were listed as cytomegalovirus-associated. Reports state that TCR beta sequences accurately predicted most subjects' HLA-A and HLA-B alleles.

The length of the CDR3 is 14 residues. Trimming removed 4 bases from V and 2 bases from J; junction bases left unmatched: 6. Germline CDR1 and CDR2: SGDLS and YYNGEE. Source material: PBMCs. This chain links TRBV9 with TRBJ2-7, with 7 bases matching TRBD1. The receptor's source is a woman in her 30s in good health and CMV-seronegative. The CDR3 sequence: CASSPWDRPYEQYF. The DNA of the CDR3 is TGTGCCAGCAGCCCATGGGACAGACCCTACGAGCAGTACTTC.